This TCR beta chain emerged from a study of blood T cell repertoires in COVID-19. The CDR3 loop spans 16 amino acids. The V and J ends lost 0 bases and 4 bases, in that order; junction bases with no gene match: 7. Germline CDR1 reads SGDLS; CDR2 reads YYNGEE. The protocol was immunoSEQ multiplex PCR, while the TCRdb copy is restricted to in-frame clones and leaves out a portion. The repertoire holds about 250,000 clones, with 86% as singletons. The gene calls are TRBV9 and TRBJ2-7, with 10 bases identical to TRBD2. Sequencing was done on a sample of PBMCs or T cells enriched from blood (not recorded which). The receptor's source is a man aged 35 to 55 who had recovered from COVID-19. The CDR3 spells CASSVEPASGSYEQYF. The CDR3 DNA reads TGTGCCAGCAGCGTAGAGCCGGCTAGCGGGAGTTACGAGCAGTACTTC.